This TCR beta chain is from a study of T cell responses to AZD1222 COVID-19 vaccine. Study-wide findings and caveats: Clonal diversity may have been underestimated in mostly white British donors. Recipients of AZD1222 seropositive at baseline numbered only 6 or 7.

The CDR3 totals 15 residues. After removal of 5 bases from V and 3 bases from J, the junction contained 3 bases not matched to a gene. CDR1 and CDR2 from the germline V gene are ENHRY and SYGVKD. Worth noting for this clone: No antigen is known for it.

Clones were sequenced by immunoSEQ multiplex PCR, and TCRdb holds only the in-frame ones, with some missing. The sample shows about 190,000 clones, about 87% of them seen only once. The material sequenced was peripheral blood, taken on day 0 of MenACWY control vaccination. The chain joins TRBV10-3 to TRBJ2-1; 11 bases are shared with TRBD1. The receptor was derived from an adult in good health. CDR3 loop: CAISSGTGGYNEQFF. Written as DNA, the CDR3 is TGTGCCATCAGTTCCGGGACAGGGGGCTACAATGAGCAGTTCTTC.